These 10 T cell receptor beta chains share one sample of origin, sequenced in a study of blood T cells in healthy people across ages. Next came a second PCR, run for 7 to 11 cycles, which used a sample-barcoded 5' primer along with a J-beta primer mix. MiXCR, applied by TCRdb to the 5' RACE reads, yields one record per CDR3 protein. The sample has about 280,000 distinct CDR3 sequences; around 30% are singletons. Sequencing was performed on blood. These receptors were obtained from a woman between 65 and 79 years old in good health.

The chain recombines TRBV11-2 with TRBJ2-7; tentatively, D is TRBD1 (6 bases). The V and J ends lost 3 bases and 4 bases respectively, with 7 bases between them. The CDR3 spans 12 residues. Looked up from germline, CDR1 is SGHAT and CDR2 is FQNNGV. The CDR3 DNA is TGTGCCAGCAGCTTCACAGGGTACGAGCAGTACTTC. Its protein product is CASSFTGYEQYF. The variable domain in full, with the rest retrieved from reference TRBV11-2 and TRBJ2-7, is EAGVAQSPRYKIIEKRQSVAFWCNPISGHATLYWYQQILGQGPKLLIQFQNNGVVDDSQLPKDRFSAERLKGVDSTLKIQPAKLEDSAVYLCASSFTGYEQYFGPGTRLTVT.

The sample holds a few counts of this clonotype. This chain connects TRBV5-1 to TRBJ1-3; D ambiguous. Between the trimmed V and J ends, which lost 4 bases and 1 base, there was a span of 6 bases. CDR1 and CDR2 (germline): SGHRS, YFSETQ. The CDR3 is 13 residues long. Here the CDR3 reads CASSRRSGNTIYF. The DNA of the CDR3 is TGCGCCAGCAGCCGGAGATCTGGAAACACCATATATTTT. Combining the CDR3 with reference TRBV5-1 and TRBJ1-3 gives the whole variable domain KAGVTQTPRYLIKTRGQQVTLSCSPISGHRSVSWYQQTPGQGLQFLFEYFSETQRNKGNFPGRFSGRQFSNSRSEMNVSTLELGDSALYLCASSRRSGNTIYFGEGSWLTVV.

The genes are TRBV7-9 and TRBJ2-5; 7 nucleotides line up with TRBD1. This CDR3 comprises 13 residues. The V and J ends lost 5 bases and 5 bases, in that order; junction bases with no gene match: 5. CDR1 and CDR2 (germline): SEHNR, FQNEAQ (reference sequence). CDR3 coding DNA: TGTGCCAGCAGCATAACAGGGGACGAGACCCAGTACTTC. Residues: CASSITGDETQYF.

This clonotype was found a few times. V usage is TRBV6-6 and J usage is TRBJ2-5; tentative D call: TRBD2 (5 bases). The length of the CDR3 is 13 residues. Germline CDR1 is MNHNY and CDR2 is SVGAGI (reference sequence). The V end was cut by 2 bases, the J end by 13 bases, with 17 bases between. DNA for the CDR3: TGTGCCAGCAGTTACCTAGCCGCCTACGAGCGGTACTTC. Residues: CASSYLAAYERYF.

This clonotype was counted only a few times. The chain recombines TRBV29-1 with TRBJ2-5; D possibly matches TRBD1 or TRBD2 (5 bases each). The CDR3 covers 16 residues. Germline V gene lookup returns CDR1 SQVTM and CDR2 ANQGSEA. V was cut by 0 bases and J by 0 bases, with 14 bases left in between. CDR3 loop: CSVEEGETVYQETQYF. CDR3 DNA sequence: TGCAGCGTTGAAGAGGGGGAGACAGTGTACCAAGAGACCCAGTACTTC.

V usage is TRBV7-2 and J usage is TRBJ1-5; a weak D match, TRBD1 (5 bases). CDR3 size: 14 residues. V was clipped by 2 bases and J by 4 bases, with 9 bases between them. The germline CDR1 and CDR2 sequences are SGHTA and FQGNSA. CDR3 bases: TGTGCCAGCAGCTTAATGGGGGGGAATCAGCCCCAGCATTTT. Translated, it gives CASSLMGGNQPQHF.

The chain combines TRBV2 with TRBJ2-3; TRBD2 agrees at 8 bases. The CDR3 is 14 residues long. The junction had 5 bases not matched to a gene; V was cut back by 4 bases and J by 5 bases. Germline CDR1 reads SNHLY; CDR2 reads FYNNEI. The CDR3: CASSAQTSEDTQYF. The CDR3 region has the DNA TGTGCCAGCAGTGCCCAGACTAGCGAAGATACGCAGTATTTT.

The genes are TRBV2 and TRBJ2-1; 9 nucleotides align to TRBD2. V shed 7 bases, J shed 8 bases, and the junction held 12 bases outside the gene matches. CDR3 length equals 15 residues. The germline CDR1 and CDR2 sequences are SNHLY and FYNNEI. CDR3 sequence (DNA): TGTGCCAGCACTCAATCTAGCGGGAAGCGGGATGAGCAGTTCTTC. This codes for CASTQSSGKRDEQFF.

The J gene is TRBJ2-2, the V gene TRBV5-1, with 7 bases aligning to TRBD2. Germline trimming cut 4 bases from V and 4 bases from J; bases unmatched to any gene: 13. The CDR3 is 17 amino acids. CDR1 and CDR2 from the germline V gene are SGHRS and YFSETQ. The CDR3, as DNA: TGCGCCAGCAGCGGAGGGACTACGGGAGTTAGCACCGGGGAGCTGTTTTTT. This translates into CASSGGTTGVSTGELFF.

This clonotype was counted many times. The chain is built from TRBV6-2 or TRBV6-3 and TRBJ2-1; D not certain. Germline V gene lookup returns CDR1 MNHEY and CDR2 SVGEGT. Trimming stripped 5 bases from V and 9 bases from J, with 14 bases between. The CDR3 has 13 amino acids. CDR3 in amino acids: CASSAWSSGEQFF. In DNA, the CDR3 is TGTGCCAGCAGTGCCTGGAGCAGTGGTGAGCAGTTCTTC.